Below, 2 T cell receptor beta chains from the same sample are listed, as sequenced in a study of beta chain features in type 1 diabetes. Sequenced material consisted of expressed TCRB transcripts (all of the isolated RNA was reverse transcribed). Sequencing used immunoSEQ multiplex PCR; TCRdb keeps in-frame clones, though not all of them. Of under 400,000 clones listed, roughly a fifth are singletons. Input material: naive CD4+ T cells from blood. The receptors were gathered from a woman between 18 and 29 years old in good health.

V and J are TRBV9 and TRBJ2-3; D is unresolved. This CDR3 spans 14 amino acids. Germline V gene lookup returns CDR1 SGDLS and CDR2 YYNGEE. Trimming left V 5 bases short and J 5 bases short, with 15 bases between. CDR3 nucleotides: TGTGCCAGCAGTGCGGAAGCACCCGGAGATACGCAGTATTTT. Protein: CASSAEAPGDTQYF.

V and J are TRBV5-1 and TRBJ2-3; 7 bases map to TRBD2. The CDR3 totals 17 residues. Germline lookup yields CDR1 SGHRS and CDR2 YFSETQ. Germline trimming cut 0 bases from V and 5 bases from J; bases unmatched to any gene: 12. As DNA, the CDR3 is TGCGCCAGCAGCTTGGTGCTGCGCGGGAGCGTCGGAGATACGCAGTATTTT. This gives the protein CASSLVLRGSVGDTQYF.